The 32 T cell receptor beta chains given below trace back to one sample, sequenced in a study of T cell responses to AZD1222 COVID-19 vaccine. Here immunoSEQ multiplex PCR was the method, and the copy in TCRdb shows in-frame clones only, minus some. The data hold about 69,000 clones, with less than 85% observed a single time. Sequencing was performed on peripheral blood, taken 28 days after the second AZD1222 dose. These receptors all stem from an adult who received the AZD1222 COVID-19 vaccine.

The chain is built from TRBV19 and TRBJ2-6; no clear D gene. The CDR3 runs 15 residues. With 1 base removed from V and 4 bases from J, the gap between germline ends came to 8 bases. CDR1 and CDR2 (germline): LNHDA, SQIVND (reference sequence). The DNA for the CDR3 is TGTGCCAGTAGTATAGGGGGATACGGGGCCAACGTCCTGACTTTC. The encoded protein is CASSIGGYGANVLTF.

This clone has a single count. The chain carries TRBV5-1 and TRBJ2-5, with 7 bases identical to TRBD1. V was pared by 4 bases and J by 8 bases, with 5 bases of the junction left unmatched. The germline gives CDR1 SGHRS, CDR2 YFSETQ. The CDR3 runs to 12 residues. CDR3 residues: CASSADRETQYF. The DNA for the CDR3 is TGCGCCAGCAGCGCCGACAGGGAAACCCAGTACTTC. The full variable domain, in which reference TRBV5-1 and TRBJ2-5 provide the parts outside the CDR3, is KAGVTQTPRYLIKTRGQQVTLSCSPISGHRSVSWYQQTPGQGLQFLFEYFSETQRNKGNFPGRFSGRQFSNSRSEMNVSTLELGDSALYLCASSADRETQYFGPGTRLLVL.

This rearrangement joins TRBV29-1 to TRBJ1-1; tentative D call: TRBD1 (6 bases). The CDR3 is 15 amino acids. Trimming left V 0 bases short and J 2 bases short, with 13 bases between. Germline loops: CDR1 SQVTM, CDR2 ANQGSEA. The CDR3 protein is CSVEDRGTPNTEAFF. The CDR3 DNA is TGCAGCGTTGAAGATCGGGGGACACCCAACACTGAAGCTTTCTTT.

The rearrangement uses TRBV7-2 and TRBJ2-1; D perhaps matches TRBD1 (5 bases). The V end lost 2 bases, the J end lost 9 bases, and 5 bases lay between the germline ends. Germline CDR1 SGHTA, CDR2 FQGNSA. The CDR3 consists of 11 residues. Here the CDR3 reads CASSLRGEQFF. The CDR3 bases are TGTGCCAGCAGCTTAAGGGGTGAGCAGTTCTTC.

The CDR3 here is CASSWGGSNQPQHF. The CDR3 bases are TGTGCCAGTAGTTGGGGAGGGAGCAATCAGCCCCAGCATTTT. This rearrangement joins TRBV19 to TRBJ1-5, with D hard to call. Germline V CDR1 and CDR2: LNHDA, SQIVND (reference sequence). The CDR3 contains 14 residues. The ends were cut back, 5 bases at V and 1 base at J, with 9 bases in the middle.

This clone was observed a few times. The chain links TRBV14 to TRBJ1-1; D remains ambiguous. The germline V and J ends were trimmed by 2 bases and 10 bases, with 14 bases remaining between them. This CDR3 has 13 residues. The germline gives CDR1 SGHDN, CDR2 FVKESK. The CDR3 DNA reads as TGTGCCAGCAGCCAACCGGCGAACGCGCGAGCTTTCTTT. Its translation is CASSQPANARAFF.

The chain couples TRBV24-1 to TRBJ2-4; D call uncertain. The germline CDR1 and CDR2 sequences are KGHDR and SFDVKD. V was trimmed by 4 bases and J by 7 bases, leaving 4 bases between them. CDR3 length: 11 amino acids. This CDR3 reads CATSDQNIQYF. DNA for the CDR3: TGTGCCACCAGTGACCAGAACATTCAGTACTTC.

The chain couples TRBV10-1 to TRBJ2-3; D unresolved. Germline V CDR1 and CDR2: WNHNN, SYGVQD (reference sequence). The CDR3 extends over 13 amino acids. Trimming left V 6 bases short and J 2 bases short, with 9 bases between. In nucleotides, the CDR3 is TGCGCCAGCAGCCCAGACCTCACAGATACGCAGTATTTT. Protein sequence: CASSPDLTDTQYF.

The J gene is TRBJ1-1, the V gene TRBV5-1; D gene ambiguous. The CDR3 runs to 16 residues. V lost 2 bases to trimming and J lost 3 bases, with 17 bases between them. Germline V gives CDR1 SGHRS, CDR2 YFSETQ. The CDR3 protein is CASSLSPRVGYTEAFF. The CDR3 coding sequence is TGCGCCAGCAGCTTAAGTCCCCGGGTCGGATACACTGAAGCTTTCTTT.

This chain uses TRBV5-1 with TRBJ1-2; 12 bases are a match to TRBD1. V lost 5 bases to trimming and J lost 0 bases; unmatched junction nucleotides: 8. The CDR3 has 17 residues. Germline V lookup: CDR1 SGHRS, CDR2 YFSETQ. For the CDR3, the DNA is TGCGCCAGCAGTTACGGGACAGGGGGCAAAGCTAACTATGGCTACACCTTC. This codes for CASSYGTGGKANYGYTF.

This clone was observed at least ten times. This chain uses TRBV29-1 with TRBJ2-7; D might be TRBD1 or TRBD2, each matching 5 bases. The germline V gene encodes CDR1 SQVTM and CDR2 ANQGSEA. The CDR3 length is 16 residues. Trimming left V 0 bases short and J 4 bases short, with 19 bases between. The CDR3 DNA follows: TGCAGCGTTGAAGATGCCGGCCAGGGCAGGGAGTACGAGCAGTACTTC. It translates to CSVEDAGQGREYEQYF.

V usage is TRBV6-1 and J usage is TRBJ2-3; D is possibly TRBD2 (5 bases). Germline assignment: CDR1 MNHNS and CDR2 SASEGT. Trimming removed 1 base at V and 1 base at J, with 6 bases between. There are 14 residues in the CDR3. The chain's CDR3 is CASSEGSGTDTQYF. The CDR3, as DNA: TGTGCCAGCAGTGAAGGTAGCGGCACAGATACGCAGTATTTT.

The V and J genes are TRBV10-3 and TRBJ1-2; D is possibly TRBD1 (5 bases). Trimming pared 3 bases from V and 7 bases from J, leaving 15 bases between. This CDR3 region has 14 residues. The germline V gene encodes CDR1 ENHRY and CDR2 SYGVKD. CDR3 coding DNA: TGTGCCATCAGTGATCCGACCATCGGGGGTGGCTACACCTTC. Amino acid sequence: CAISDPTIGGGYTF.

This chain connects TRBV27 to TRBJ2-3; D may correspond to TRBD1 or TRBD2 (5 bases each). CDR1 is MNHEY and CDR2 is SMNVEV in the germline V gene (reference sequence). The CDR3 spans 13 residues. V was trimmed by 6 bases and J by 5 bases, leaving 12 bases between them. In DNA, the CDR3 is TGTGCCAGCAGAGGGACGTCGGGAGATACGCAGTATTTT. Amino acids: CASRGTSGDTQYF.

The V gene is TRBV23-1, the J gene TRBJ1-1; D is uncertain. TRBV23-1 is sorted into the ORF group, with uncertain function. The V gene lost 0 bases and the J gene lost 0 bases, with 14 bases spanning the gap. The CDR3 covers 17 residues. CDR3 sequence (DNA): TGCGCCAGCAGTCAATCAAGTCAGGAGGGCTTGAACACTGAAGCTTTCTTT. This encodes CASSQSSQEGLNTEAFF.

The chain links TRBV5-1 to TRBJ1-1; TRBD1 is a possible D gene (5 bases). Germline V gene sequence: CDR1 SGHRS, CDR2 YFSETQ. This CDR3 has 14 residues. Trimming took off 4 bases at V and 5 bases at J, with 15 bases between the two ends. CDR3 bases: TGCGCCAGCAGCCGCGAGGGGCGGGAAACTGAAGCTTTCTTT. It yields the protein CASSREGRETEAFF.

This clone has just a few counts. The rearrangement uses TRBV27 and TRBJ2-7; D not certain. The CDR3 runs 14 residues. V shed 3 bases and J shed 2 bases, with 11 bases lying between them. CDR1 and CDR2 from the germline V gene are MNHEY and SMNVEV (reference sequence). CDR3 region: CASSFADKPYEQYF. In nucleotides, the CDR3 is TGTGCCAGCAGTTTCGCAGACAAACCCTACGAGCAGTACTTC.

The J gene is TRBJ2-3, the V gene TRBV19; D unclear. The germline CDR1 and CDR2 sequences are LNHDA and SQIVND (reference sequence). This CDR3 is 15 amino acids long. Trimming removed 1 base from V and 0 bases from J, with 8 bases in between. CDR3 in DNA: TGTGCCAGTAGTATAGGCCTTCCTAGCACAGATACGCAGTATTTT. Amino acid sequence: CASSIGLPSTDTQYF.

The rearrangement joins TRBV18 to TRBJ1-3, with unresolved D. Germline V gene sequence: CDR1 KGHSH, CDR2 LQKENI. V was shortened by 3 bases and J by 3 bases, with 18 bases between the two germline ends. The CDR3 runs to 17 residues. The CDR3 is CASSPRTREILGNTIYF. The CDR3 DNA follows: TGTGCCAGCTCACCGCGGACCCGGGAAATCCTTGGAAACACCATATATTTT. Full variable domain (outside the CDR3, taken from reference TRBV18 and TRBJ1-3): NAGVMQNPRHLVRRRGQEARLRCSPMKGHSHVYWYRQLPEEGLKFMVYLQKENIIDESGMPKERFSAEFPKEGPSILRIQQVVRGDSAAYFCASSPRTREILGNTIYFGEGSWLTVV.

This chain connects TRBV19 to TRBJ1-2; 7 positions agree with TRBD1. This CDR3 is 17 amino acids long. V lost 7 bases to trimming and J lost 0 bases; unmatched junction nucleotides: 14. CDR1 and CDR2 from the germline V gene are LNHDA and SQIVND (reference sequence). The DNA for the CDR3 is TGTGCCAGTAAAGGGACAGTCGGCGGGCTGGCTAACTATGGCTACACCTTC. This gives the protein CASKGTVGGLANYGYTF. The entire variable domain, with the rest obtained from reference TRBV19 and TRBJ1-2, is as follows: DGGITQSPKYLFRKEGQNVTLSCEQNLNHDAMYWYRQDPGQGLRLIYYSQIVNDFQKGDIAEGYSVSREKKESFPLTVTSAQKNPTAFYLCASKGTVGGLANYGYTFGSGTRLTVV.

The J gene is TRBJ2-7, the V gene TRBV5-6; D might be TRBD2 (5 bases). Trimming cost V 4 bases and J 0 bases, with 20 bases left between them. The CDR3 consists of 17 residues. Germline values: CDR1 SGHDT, CDR2 YYEEEE. The CDR3 DNA sequence: TGTGCCAGCAGCCCGAGTACGAGCGGATCCCCCTCCTACGAGCAGTACTTC. Translating gives CASSPSTSGSPSYEQYF.

This clone occurred once. V usage is TRBV5-4 and J usage is TRBJ2-7; D may correspond to TRBD1 or TRBD2 (6 bases each). There are 16 residues in the CDR3. Germline V CDR1 and CDR2: SGHNT, YYREEE (reference sequence). The V end was cut by 5 bases, the J end by 1 base, with 19 bases between. CDR3 sequence reads: CASRSGDRTDSYEQYF. The CDR3, as DNA: TGTGCCAGCAGATCGGGAGACAGGACAGATTCCTACGAGCAGTACTTC. Drawing the rest from reference TRBV5-4 and TRBJ2-7, the complete variable domain is ETGVTQSPTHLIKTRGQQVTLRCSSQSGHNTVSWYQQALGQGPQFIFQYYREEENGRGNFPPRFSGLQFPNYSSELNVNALELDDSALYLCASRSGDRTDSYEQYFGPGTRLTVT.

The chain employs TRBV6-5 and TRBJ2-3; TRBD2 matches at 11 bases. Germline V gene lookup returns CDR1 MNHEY and CDR2 SVGAGI. The CDR3 length is 15 residues. The V gene end was trimmed by 6 bases and the J gene end by 4 bases; junction bases not matched to a gene: 6. CDR3 coding DNA: TGTGCCAGCAGCTTAGCGGGGGGGCCTCCAGATACGCAGTATTTT. This gives the protein CASSLAGGPPDTQYF.

This sequence joins TRBV28 and TRBJ1-5; 8 bases are shared with TRBD1. V shed 5 bases, J shed 5 bases, and the junction held 5 bases outside the gene matches. Germline V lookup: CDR1 MDHEN, CDR2 SYDVKM. The CDR3 consists of 14 residues. CDR3: CASSPGQGDQPQHF. Here the CDR3 DNA reads TGTGCCAGCAGTCCTGGACAGGGAGATCAGCCCCAGCATTTT.

V gene TRBV15 combines with J gene TRBJ2-7; no clear D gene. The length of the CDR3 is 13 residues. Trimming stripped 0 bases from V and 6 bases from J, with 9 bases between. Germline lookup yields CDR1 LNHNV and CDR2 YYDKDF (reference sequence). The CDR3 region has the DNA TGTGCCACCAGCAGAGATATAACAGCCGAGCAGTACTTC. Translated: CATSRDITAEQYF. Full variable domain (rest looked up from reference TRBV15 and TRBJ2-7): DAMVIQNPRYQVTQFGKPVTLSCSQTLNHNVMYWYQQKSSQAPKLLFHYYDKDFNNEADTPDNFQSRRPNTSFCFLDIRSPGLGDTAMYLCATSRDITAEQYFGPGTRLTVT.

The rearrangement uses TRBV11-3 and TRBJ1-2; a possible D gene is TRBD1 (5 bases). The ends were cut back, 1 base at V and 8 bases at J, with 8 bases in the middle. The germline gives CDR1 SGHNT, CDR2 YENEEA. The CDR3 consists of 12 residues. The DNA of the CDR3 is TGTGCCAGCAGCTTAGGGTACAGGGGCTACACCTTC. Amino acid sequence: CASSLGYRGYTF.

The chain combines TRBV15 with TRBJ1-1; weak D call: TRBD1 (6 bases). This CDR3 is 15 amino acids long. Germline assignment: CDR1 LNHNV and CDR2 YYDKDF (reference sequence). V lost 0 bases, J lost 1 base, and 9 bases lay in between. This CDR3 is CATSREARGNTEAFF. As DNA, the CDR3 is TGTGCCACCAGCAGAGAAGCCAGGGGGAACACTGAAGCTTTCTTT.

The rearrangement uses TRBV11-3 and TRBJ2-1, with 13 bases identical to TRBD2. Germline assignment: CDR1 SGHNT and CDR2 YENEEA. Trimming took 4 bases from V and 10 from J; bases not matched to a gene: 4. The CDR3 is made up of 14 amino acids. The CDR3 DNA is TGTGCCAGCAGCTGGACTAGCGGGGGTAGGGAGCAGTTCTTC. It specifies CASSWTSGGREQFF. The whole variable domain, remainder taken from reference TRBV11-3 and TRBJ2-1, is EAGVVQSPRYKIIEKKQPVAFWCNPISGHNTLYWYLQNLGQGPELLIRYENEEAVDDSQLPKDRFSAERLKGVDSTLKIQPAELGDSAVYLCASSWTSGGREQFFGPGTRLTVL.

The chain recombines TRBV2 with TRBJ2-7; D tentatively fits TRBD1 or TRBD2 (5 bases each). CDR1 and CDR2 from the germline V gene are SNHLY and FYNNEI. CDR3 length: 15 residues. The ends were cut back, 2 bases at V and 0 bases at J, with 11 bases in the middle. CDR3 sequence (DNA): TGTGCCAGCAGTGAAAGCCGGGGCCTCTCCTACGAGCAGTACTTC. Its protein product is CASSESRGLSYEQYF.

V and J are TRBV20-1 and TRBJ2-3, with 10 nucleotides matching TRBD2. Germline trimming cut 3 bases from V and 4 bases from J; bases unmatched to any gene: 10. The germline CDR1 and CDR2 sequences are DFQATT and SNEGSKA (reference sequence). This CDR3 contains 16 residues. The CDR3 spells CSASGLAGVRADTQYF. CDR3 DNA: TGCAGTGCTAGTGGTCTAGCGGGAGTCCGCGCAGATACGCAGTATTTT.

Worth noting for this clone: The sample holds other DNA sequences that translate to the same CDR3. The V call is TRBV7-8, the J call TRBJ2-7; D is uncertain. V gave up 0 bases and J gave up 4 bases, with 4 bases separating them. CDR3 length equals 12 residues. Germline loops: CDR1 SGHVS, CDR2 FQNEAQ. Here the CDR3 DNA reads TGTGCCAGCAGCTTAGCGCCGTACGAGCAGTACTTC. It codes for CASSLAPYEQYF.

This clone turned up a few times. The chain couples TRBV2 to TRBJ1-2; D is possibly TRBD1 (6 bases). This CDR3 contains 15 residues. V lost 6 bases and J 2 bases, leaving 16 bases between the germline ends. CDR1 SNHLY and CDR2 FYNNEI come from the germline V gene. The CDR3 spells CASSPLRGDNYGYTF. For the CDR3, the DNA is TGTGCCAGCAGCCCCTTAAGGGGGGACAACTATGGCTACACCTTC.